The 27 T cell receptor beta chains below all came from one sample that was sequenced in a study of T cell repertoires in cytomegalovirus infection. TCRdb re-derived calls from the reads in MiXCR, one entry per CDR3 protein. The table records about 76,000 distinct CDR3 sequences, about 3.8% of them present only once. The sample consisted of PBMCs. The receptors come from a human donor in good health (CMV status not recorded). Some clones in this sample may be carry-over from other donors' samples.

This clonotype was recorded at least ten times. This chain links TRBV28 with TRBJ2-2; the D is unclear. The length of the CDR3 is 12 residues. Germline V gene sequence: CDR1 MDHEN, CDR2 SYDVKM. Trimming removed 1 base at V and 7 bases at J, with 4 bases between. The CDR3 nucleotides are TGTGCCAGCAGTTTATATATCGGGGAGCTGTTTTTT. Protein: CASSLYIGELFF.

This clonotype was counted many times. The CDR3 nucleotides are TGCGCCAGCAGCTTGAACCCAGGGGGCTTGGGTCAGCCCCAGCATTTT. This translates into CASSLNPGGLGQPQHF. The chain links TRBV5-1 to TRBJ1-5, with 8 bases aligning to TRBD1. The ends lost 1 base at V and 6 bases at J; junction bases unmatched: 9. Per the germline V gene, CDR1 is SGHRS and CDR2 is YFSETQ. The CDR3 length is 16 residues.

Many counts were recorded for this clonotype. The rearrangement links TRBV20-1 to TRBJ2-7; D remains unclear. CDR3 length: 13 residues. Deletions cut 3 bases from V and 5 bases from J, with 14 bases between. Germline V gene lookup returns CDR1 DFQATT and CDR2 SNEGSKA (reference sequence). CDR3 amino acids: CSARGSSPDEQYF. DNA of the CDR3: TGCAGTGCTAGGGGGTCGTCCCCGGACGAGCAGTACTTC.

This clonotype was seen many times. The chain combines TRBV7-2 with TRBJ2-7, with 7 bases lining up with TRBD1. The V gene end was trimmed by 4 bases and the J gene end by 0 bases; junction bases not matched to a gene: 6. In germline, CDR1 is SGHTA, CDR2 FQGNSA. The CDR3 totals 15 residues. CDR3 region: CASSYQTGPSYEQYF. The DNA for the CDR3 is TGTGCCAGCAGCTACCAGACAGGGCCCTCCTACGAGCAGTACTTC.

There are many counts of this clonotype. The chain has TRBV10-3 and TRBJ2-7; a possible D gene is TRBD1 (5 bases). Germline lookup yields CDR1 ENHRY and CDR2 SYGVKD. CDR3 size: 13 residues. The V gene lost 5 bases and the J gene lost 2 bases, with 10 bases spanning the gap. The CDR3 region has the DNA TGTGCCATCAGTTCGGACAACCCCTACGAGCAGTACTTC. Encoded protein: CAISSDNPYEQYF.

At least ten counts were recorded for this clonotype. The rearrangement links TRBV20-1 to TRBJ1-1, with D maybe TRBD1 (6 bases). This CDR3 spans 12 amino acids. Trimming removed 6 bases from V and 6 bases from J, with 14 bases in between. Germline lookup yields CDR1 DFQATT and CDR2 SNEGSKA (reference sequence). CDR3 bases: TGCAGTGCCCCAGGGAGGGGGTCTGAAGCTTTCTTT. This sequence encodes CSAPGRGSEAFF.

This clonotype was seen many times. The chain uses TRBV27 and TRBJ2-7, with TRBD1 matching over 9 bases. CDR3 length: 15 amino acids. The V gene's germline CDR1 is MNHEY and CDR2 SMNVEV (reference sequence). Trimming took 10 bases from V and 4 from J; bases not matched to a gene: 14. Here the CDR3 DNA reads TGTGCCACCTCTCCCAACAGGGGGCGGGGGTACGAGCAGTACTTC. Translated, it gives CATSPNRGRGYEQYF.

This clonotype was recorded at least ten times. CDR3 in amino acids: CASRDGRGGGYTF. In DNA, the CDR3 is TGTGCCAGCAGAGACGGGAGAGGGGGTGGCTACACCTTC. This chain links TRBV6-4 with TRBJ1-2; the D gene is possibly TRBD1 (6 bases). Trimming removed 6 bases at V and 7 bases at J, with 15 bases between. The CDR3 is 13 amino acids. Germline V gene lookup returns CDR1 MRHNA and CDR2 SNTAGT.

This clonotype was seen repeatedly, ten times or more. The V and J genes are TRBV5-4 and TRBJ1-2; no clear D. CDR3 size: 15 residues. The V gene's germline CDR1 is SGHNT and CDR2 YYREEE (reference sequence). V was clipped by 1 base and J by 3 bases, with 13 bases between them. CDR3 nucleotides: TGTGCCAGCAGCTTGAATCCGGAGTCTCACTATGGCTACACCTTC. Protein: CASSLNPESHYGYTF.

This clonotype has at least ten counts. In nucleotides, the CDR3 is TGCAGTGCTAGTGGACAGTTTGGCAATCAGCCCCAGCATTTT. Its translation is CSASGQFGNQPQHF. The chain uses TRBV20-1 and TRBJ1-5; maybe TRBD1 (6 bases). The CDR3 consists of 14 residues. Germline assignment: CDR1 DFQATT and CDR2 SNEGSKA (reference sequence). Trimming removed 3 bases from V and 2 bases from J, with 11 bases in between.

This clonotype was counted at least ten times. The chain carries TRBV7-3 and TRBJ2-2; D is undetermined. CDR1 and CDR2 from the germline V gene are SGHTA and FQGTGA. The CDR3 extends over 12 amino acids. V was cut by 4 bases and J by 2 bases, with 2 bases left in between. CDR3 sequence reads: CASSYNTGELFF. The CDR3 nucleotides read TGTGCCAGCAGCTATAACACCGGGGAGCTGTTTTTT.

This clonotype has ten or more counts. DNA of the CDR3: TGCAGCGTTGTGGTTGTGGGCAATCAGCCCCAGCATTTT. As protein: CSVVVVGNQPQHF. V and J are TRBV29-1 and TRBJ1-5; no firm D call. Germline lookup yields CDR1 SQVTM and CDR2 ANQGSEA. The CDR3 is 13 residues long. V was shortened by 4 bases and J by 2 bases, with 9 bases between the two germline ends.

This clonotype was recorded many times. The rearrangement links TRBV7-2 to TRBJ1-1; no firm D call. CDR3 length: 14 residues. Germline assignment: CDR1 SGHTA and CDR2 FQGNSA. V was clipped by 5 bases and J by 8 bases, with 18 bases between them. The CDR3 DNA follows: TGTGCCAGCAGCATTAGAGCAGGACGGGCCGAAGCTTTCTTT. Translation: CASSIRAGRAEAFF.

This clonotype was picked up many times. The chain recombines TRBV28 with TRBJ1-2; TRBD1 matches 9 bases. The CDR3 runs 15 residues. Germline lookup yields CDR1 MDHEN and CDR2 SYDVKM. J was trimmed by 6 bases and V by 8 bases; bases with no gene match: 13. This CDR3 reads CASLYRGLGRNGYTF. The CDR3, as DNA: TGTGCCAGCTTATACAGGGGGCTCGGACGGAATGGCTACACCTTC.

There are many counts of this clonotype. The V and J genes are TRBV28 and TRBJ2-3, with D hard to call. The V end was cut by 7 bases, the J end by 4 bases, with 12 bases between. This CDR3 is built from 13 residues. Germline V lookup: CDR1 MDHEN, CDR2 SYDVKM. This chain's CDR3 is CASTLGRADTQYF. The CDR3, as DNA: TGTGCCAGCACCCTAGGACGAGCAGATACGCAGTATTTT.

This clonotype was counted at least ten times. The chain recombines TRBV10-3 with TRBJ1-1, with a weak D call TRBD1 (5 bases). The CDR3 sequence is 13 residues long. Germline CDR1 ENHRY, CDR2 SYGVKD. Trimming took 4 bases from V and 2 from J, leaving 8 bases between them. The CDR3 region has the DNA TGTGCCATCAGTGCCGGGGGAAACACTGAAGCTTTCTTT. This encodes CAISAGGNTEAFF.

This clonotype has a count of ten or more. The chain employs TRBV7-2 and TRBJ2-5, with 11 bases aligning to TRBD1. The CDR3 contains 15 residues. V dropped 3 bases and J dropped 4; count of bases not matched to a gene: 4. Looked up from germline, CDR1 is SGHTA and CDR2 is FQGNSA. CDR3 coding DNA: TGTGCCAGCAGCTTCTGGACAGGGGGCTTAGAGACCCAGTACTTC. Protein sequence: CASSFWTGGLETQYF.

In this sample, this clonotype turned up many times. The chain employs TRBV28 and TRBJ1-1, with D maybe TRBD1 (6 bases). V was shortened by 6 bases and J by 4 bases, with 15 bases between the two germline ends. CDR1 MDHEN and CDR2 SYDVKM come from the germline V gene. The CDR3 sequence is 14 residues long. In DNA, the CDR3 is TGTGCCAGCAGCTTTACAGGGTTCGTCACTGAAGCTTTCTTT. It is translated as CASSFTGFVTEAFF.

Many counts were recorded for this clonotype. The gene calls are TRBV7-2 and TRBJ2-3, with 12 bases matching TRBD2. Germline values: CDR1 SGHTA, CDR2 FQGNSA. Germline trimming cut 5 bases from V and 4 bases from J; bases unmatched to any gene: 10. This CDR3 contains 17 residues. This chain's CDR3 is CASSRRLAGGPSDTQYF. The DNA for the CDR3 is TGTGCCAGCAGCAGACGCCTAGCGGGGGGGCCGTCAGATACGCAGTATTTT.

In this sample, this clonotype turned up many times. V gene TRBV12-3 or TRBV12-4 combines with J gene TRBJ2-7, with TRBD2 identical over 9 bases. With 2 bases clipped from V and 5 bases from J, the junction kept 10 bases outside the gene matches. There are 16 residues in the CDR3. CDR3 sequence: CASSLNRGGGAHEQYF. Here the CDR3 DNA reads TGTGCCAGCAGTTTAAATAGAGGCGGGGGGGCCCACGAGCAGTACTTC.

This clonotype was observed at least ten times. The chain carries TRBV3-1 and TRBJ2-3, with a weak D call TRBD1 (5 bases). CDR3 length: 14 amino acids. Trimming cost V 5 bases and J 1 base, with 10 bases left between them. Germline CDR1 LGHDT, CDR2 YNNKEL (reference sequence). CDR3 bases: TGTGCCAGCAGCGATGGACACCGCACAGATACGCAGTATTTT. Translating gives CASSDGHRTDTQYF.

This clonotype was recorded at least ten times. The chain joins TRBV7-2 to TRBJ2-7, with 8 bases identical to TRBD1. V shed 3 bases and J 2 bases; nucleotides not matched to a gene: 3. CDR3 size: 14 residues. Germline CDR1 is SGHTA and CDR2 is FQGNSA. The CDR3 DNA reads TGTGCCAGCAGCTTCGACAGGGGCCCCTACGAGCAGTACTTC. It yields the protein CASSFDRGPYEQYF. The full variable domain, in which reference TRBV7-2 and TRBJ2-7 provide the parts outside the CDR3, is GAGVSQSPSNKVTEKGKDVELRCDPISGHTALYWYRQSLGQGLEFLIYFQGNSAPDKSGLPSDRFSAERTGGSVSTLTIQRTQQEDSAVYLCASSFDRGPYEQYFGPGTRLTVT.

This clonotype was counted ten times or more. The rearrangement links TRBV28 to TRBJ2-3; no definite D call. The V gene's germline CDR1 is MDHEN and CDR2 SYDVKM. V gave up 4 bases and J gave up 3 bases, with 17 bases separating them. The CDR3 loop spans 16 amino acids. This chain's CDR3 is CASSYWFGVQTDTQYF. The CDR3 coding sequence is TGTGCCAGCAGTTACTGGTTTGGAGTACAGACAGATACGCAGTATTTT.

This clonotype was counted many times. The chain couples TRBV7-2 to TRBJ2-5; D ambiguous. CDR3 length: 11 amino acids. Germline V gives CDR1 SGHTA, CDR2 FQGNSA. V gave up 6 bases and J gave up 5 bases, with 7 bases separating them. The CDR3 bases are TGTGCCAGCAGACTCGGGGAGACCCAGTACTTC. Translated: CASRLGETQYF.

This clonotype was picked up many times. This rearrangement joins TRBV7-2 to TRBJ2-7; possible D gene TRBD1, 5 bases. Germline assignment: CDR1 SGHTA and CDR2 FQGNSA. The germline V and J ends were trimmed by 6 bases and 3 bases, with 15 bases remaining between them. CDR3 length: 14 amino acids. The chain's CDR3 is CASRRIQGIYEQYF. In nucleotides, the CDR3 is TGTGCCAGCAGGAGGATTCAGGGTATCTACGAGCAGTACTTC.

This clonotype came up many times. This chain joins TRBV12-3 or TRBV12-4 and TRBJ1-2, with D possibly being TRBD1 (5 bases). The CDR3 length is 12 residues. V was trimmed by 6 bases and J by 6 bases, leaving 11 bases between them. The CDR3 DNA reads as TGTGCCAGCAGCTACGACAGAGATGGCTACACCTTC. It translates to CASSYDRDGYTF.

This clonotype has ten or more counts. DNA of the CDR3: TGTGCCAGCAGCCCGATCAGGGGGCGGAATGGCTCCTACAATGAGCAGTTCTTC. Translated: CASSPIRGRNGSYNEQFF. This chain links TRBV11-2 with TRBJ2-1; 8 nucleotides align to TRBD1. Germline V gene data show CDR1 as SGHAT and CDR2 as FQNNGV. There are 18 residues in the CDR3. V shed 5 bases and J 0 bases; nucleotides not matched to a gene: 12.